This T cell receptor (beta chain) emerged from a study of T cells after posttransplantation cyclophosphamide. Regarding the study as a whole: Later post-transplant blood repertoires were often dominated by donor CD8+ memory clones. After PTCy, TRB diversity resembled that of CNI/methotrexate controls.

The table lists this clone with many counts. What it recognizes is unknown. V was clipped by 6 bases and J by 5 bases; unmatched bases: 4. Germline CDR1 reads MNHNS; CDR2 reads SASEGT. The CDR3 length is 13 residues. A marrow graft followed busulfan-fludarabine conditioning, with cyclophosphamide on days +3 and +4. TCRdb's table, derived via immunoSEQ multiplex PCR, lists solely in-frame clones and lacks some. The sample is made up of 5,700 or so clones, none counted only once. This chain joins TRBV6-1 and TRBJ1-1, with TRBD1 identical over 9 bases. The source of this sequence is a male patient between 60 and 69 years old who received an allogeneic stem cell transplant from a related donor, was CMV-positive, and had no GVHD. The graft donor may have given rise to some T cells. Here the sequenced sample was PBMCs, taken after allogeneic stem cell transplant with posttransplant cyclophosphamide. The CDR3 protein is CASSQTGGTEAFF. The CDR3 DNA reads as TGTGCCAGCAGCCAGACAGGGGGGACTGAAGCTTTCTTT.